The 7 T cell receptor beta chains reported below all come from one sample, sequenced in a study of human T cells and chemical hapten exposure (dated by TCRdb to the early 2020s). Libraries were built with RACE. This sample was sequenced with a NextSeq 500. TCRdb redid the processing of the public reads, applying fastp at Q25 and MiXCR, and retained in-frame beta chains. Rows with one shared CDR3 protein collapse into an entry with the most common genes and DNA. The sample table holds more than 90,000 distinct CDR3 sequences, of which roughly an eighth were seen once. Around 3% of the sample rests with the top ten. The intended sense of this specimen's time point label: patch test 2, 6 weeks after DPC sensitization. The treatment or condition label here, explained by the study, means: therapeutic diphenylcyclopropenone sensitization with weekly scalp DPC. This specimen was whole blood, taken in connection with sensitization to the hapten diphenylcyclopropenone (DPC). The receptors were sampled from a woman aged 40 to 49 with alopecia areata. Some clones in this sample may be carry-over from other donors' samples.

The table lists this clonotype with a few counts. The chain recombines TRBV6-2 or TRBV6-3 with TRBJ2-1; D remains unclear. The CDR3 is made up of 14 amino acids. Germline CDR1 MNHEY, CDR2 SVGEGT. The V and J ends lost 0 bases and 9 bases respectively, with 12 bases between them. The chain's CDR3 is CASSYSVGVTEQFF. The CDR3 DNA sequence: TGTGCCAGCAGTTACTCGGTCGGTGTGACTGAGCAGTTCTTC.

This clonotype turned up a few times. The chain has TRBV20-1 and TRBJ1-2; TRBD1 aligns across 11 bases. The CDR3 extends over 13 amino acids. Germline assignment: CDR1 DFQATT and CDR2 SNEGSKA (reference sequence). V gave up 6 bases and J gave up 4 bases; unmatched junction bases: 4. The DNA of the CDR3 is TGCAGTGCCCGGACAGGGGGCGTCTATGGCTACACCTTC. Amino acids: CSARTGGVYGYTF.

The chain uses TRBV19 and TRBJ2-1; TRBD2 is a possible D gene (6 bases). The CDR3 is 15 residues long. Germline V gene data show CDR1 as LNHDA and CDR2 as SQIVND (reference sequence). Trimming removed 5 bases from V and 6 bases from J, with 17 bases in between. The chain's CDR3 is CASSLDSRRGNEQFF. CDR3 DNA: TGTGCCAGTAGTCTGGACTCCCGGCGGGGCAATGAGCAGTTCTTC.

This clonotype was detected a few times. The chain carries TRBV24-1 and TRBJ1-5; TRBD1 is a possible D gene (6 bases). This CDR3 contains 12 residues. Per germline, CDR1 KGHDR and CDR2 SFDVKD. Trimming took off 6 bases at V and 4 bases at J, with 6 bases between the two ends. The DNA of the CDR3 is TGTGCCACCAGTCAGGGGAATCAGCCCCAGCATTTT. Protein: CATSQGNQPQHF.

CDR3 residues: CASSKNPLKAEAFF. As DNA, the CDR3 is TGTGCCAGCAGCAAAAACCCCTTGAAGGCTGAAGCTTTCTTT. The rearrangement uses TRBV21-1 and TRBJ1-1; the table calls TRBD1, which could not be checked here. TRBV21-1 corresponds to a pseudogene. CDR3 length: 14 amino acids.

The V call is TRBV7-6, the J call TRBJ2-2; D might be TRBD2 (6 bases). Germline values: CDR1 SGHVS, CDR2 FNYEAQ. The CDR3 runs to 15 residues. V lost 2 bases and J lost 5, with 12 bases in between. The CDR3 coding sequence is TGTGCCAGCAGCTTAACCCTCAGCGGGACCGGGGAGCTGTTTTTT. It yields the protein CASSLTLSGTGELFF.

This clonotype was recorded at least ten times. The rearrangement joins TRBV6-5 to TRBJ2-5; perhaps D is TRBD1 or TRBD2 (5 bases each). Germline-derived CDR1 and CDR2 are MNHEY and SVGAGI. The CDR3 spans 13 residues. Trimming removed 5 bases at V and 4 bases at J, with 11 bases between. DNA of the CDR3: TGTGCCAGCAGTCGCGGGCAGGGAGAGACCCAGTACTTC. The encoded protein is CASSRGQGETQYF.